A selection of T cell receptor beta chains follows, all from one sample in a study of memory CD4+ T cells and cytomegalovirus serostatus. TCRdb keeps only in-frame clones here, not all; method: immunoSEQ multiplex PCR. This sample yields over 60,000 clones, of which approximately 78% are seen a single time; roughly 0.88% belongs to the top ten. The material sequenced was memory CD4+ T cells from blood. The receptors stem from an adult in good health and CMV-seronegative. Both conserved end residues are part of each CDR3. The D gene is left open where the match is weak. Not all rows give a size; the values are once, few, many and, for expanded clones, a class.

v_gene,abundance,d_gene,j_gene,CDR3nt,CDR3aa
TRBV28,.,TRBD1,TRBJ2-7,TGTGCCAGCAGTGCCCGGACAGGGGTTTCCTACGAGCAGTACTTC,CASSARTGVSYEQYF
TRBV5-1,.,.,TRBJ2-4,TGCGCCAGCGCCCAGGAGGGGGGCAAGGACATTCAGTACTTC,CASAQEGGKDIQYF
TRBV6-4,.,TRBD2,TRBJ2-1,TGTGCCAGCAGCGGATCCGGGGGGGGGCCGGACAATGAGCAGTTCTTC,CASSGSGGGPDNEQFF
TRBV6-5,.,TRBD1,TRBJ1-3,TGTGCCAGCAAGAGGGGGCCCATTGGAAACACCATATATTTT,CASKRGPIGNTIYF
TRBV10-2,.,.,TRBJ2-1,TGCGCCAGCAGTGATCTCCAGGGGAGCTCCTACAATGAGCAGTTCTTC,CASSDLQGSSYNEQFF
TRBV7-2,.,.,TRBJ2-3,TGTGCCAGCAGCTTAGATGGTGACACCACAGATACGCAGTATTTT,CASSLDGDTTDTQYF
TRBV4-2,.,TRBD1,TRBJ2-1,TGTGCCAGCAGCCAAGATGGATCCGGGACAGGGGCTAACAATGAGCAGTTCTTC,CASSQDGSGTGANNEQFF
TRBV12-5,.,.,TRBJ2-1,TGTGCTAGTGGTAACCCTCTCCGCAGCTCCTACAATGAGCAGTTCTTC,CASGNPLRSSYNEQFF
TRBV27,once,.,TRBJ1-5,TGTGCCAGCAGTTTAAACAGACAGGCAGTAGGCAATCAGCCCCAGCATTTT,CASSLNRQAVGNQPQHF
TRBV10-1,.,.,TRBJ2-2,TGCGCCAGCAGTCCTTTTTCTACCGGGGAGCTGTTTTTT,CASSPFSTGELFF
TRBV10-3,.,TRBD1,TRBJ1-6,TGTGCCATCAGTGAACCCAGGGGGCTGAATAATTCACCCCTCCACTTT,CAISEPRGLNNSPLHF
TRBV15,.,TRBD1,TRBJ2-5,TGTGCCACCAGCAGACCGGACAGGGCGACCCAGTACTTC,CATSRPDRATQYF
TRBV4-2,.,TRBD2,TRBJ2-3,TGTGCCAGCAGCGGCCACCGGACTAGCGGGGTCACAGATACGCAGTATTTT,CASSGHRTSGVTDTQYF
TRBV6-5,.,.,TRBJ1-1,TGTGCCAGCAGTTACTCGGCCAGGGGGAACACTGAAGCTTTCTTT,CASSYSARGNTEAFF
TRBV28,.,TRBD2,TRBJ2-7,TGTGCCAGCAGGAGCGGGACTACCTACGAGCAGTACTTC,CASRSGTTYEQYF
TRBV19,.,TRBD2,TRBJ2-7,TGTGCCAGTAGTTCTGCCGGGACTAGCGGCTACGAGCAGTACTTC,CASSSAGTSGYEQYF
TRBV4-1,.,TRBD2,TRBJ2-5,TGCGCCAGCAGCCCAGAGCGGGGGGGCCGCGAGACCCAGTACTTC,CASSPERGGRETQYF
TRBV7-9,.,.,TRBJ1-1,TGTGCCAGCAGCTTAGTAGCCGGCACTGAAGCTTTCTTT,CASSLVAGTEAFF
TRBV14,.,.,TRBJ2-7,TGTGCCAGCAGCCTCTTAGAGAGTACAGGTTCTTACGAGCAGTACTTC,CASSLLESTGSYEQYF
TRBV15,.,.,TRBJ2-5,TGTGCCACCAGCAGAGATAAGCAAGAGACCCAGTACTTC,CATSRDKQETQYF
TRBV7-7,.,.,TRBJ2-1,TGTGCCAGCAGCTTAAGGACTGATTATGAGCAGTTCTTC,CASSLRTDYEQFF
TRBV6-1,.,.,TRBJ2-7,TGTGCCAGCAGTGAATGGAGGGGGGCAAGAGAGCAGTACTTC,CASSEWRGAREQYF
TRBV18,.,.,TRBJ1-3,TGTGCCAGCTCACCACCGGAGGGGAGAAACACCATATATTTT,CASSPPEGRNTIYF
TRBV5-1,.,TRBD1,TRBJ1-1,TGCGCCAGCAGCTTGGAGGACAGGGGAAGAGCTTTCTTT,CASSLEDRGRAFF
TRBV19,few,.,TRBJ2-6,TGTGCCAGTAGTACCGGGGGAGGCTCTGGGGCCAACGTCCTGACTTTC,CASSTGGGSGANVLTF
TRBV5-6,.,.,TRBJ1-6,TGTGCCAGCAGCCCGGCGGTCTACCCTAATTCACCCCTCCACTTT,CASSPAVYPNSPLHF
TRBV28,.,.,TRBJ1-4,TGTGCCAGCAGTCCCCGACAGACAACTAATGAAAAACTGTTTTTT,CASSPRQTTNEKLFF
TRBV2,.,TRBD1,TRBJ2-6,TGTGCCAGTCGTCGACTGCAGGGGGCCTCTGGGGCCAACGTCCTGACTTTC,CASRRLQGASGANVLTF
TRBV15,.,TRBD1,TRBJ2-7,TGTGCCACCAGCGTGGGACAGGGTTTCGAGCAGTACTTC,CATSVGQGFEQYF
TRBV5-1,.,.,TRBJ1-2,TGCGCCAGCAGCTTGGTACGTCAGGGTGATGGCTACACCTTC,CASSLVRQGDGYTF
TRBV6-5,few,.,TRBJ1-2,TGTGCCAGCAGTTACCGAGAGGGTGGAGGCTATGGCTACACCTTC,CASSYREGGGYGYTF
TRBV27,.,TRBD1,TRBJ1-2,TGTGCCAGCAGTTCAGGGGGCTATGGCTACACCTTC,CASSSGGYGYTF
TRBV10-2,.,.,TRBJ2-5,TGCGCCAGCAGTGAGGGTTACGGCCAAGAGACCCAGTACTTC,CASSEGYGQETQYF
TRBV5-1,.,TRBD1,TRBJ2-7,TGCGCCAGCAGAAACCCCCAGGGGGAATACTACGAGCAGTACTTC,CASRNPQGEYYEQYF
TRBV6-5,.,.,TRBJ1-2,TGTGCCAGCAGTTCCGGGAGATTCTATGGCTACACCTTC,CASSSGRFYGYTF
TRBV6-1,.,TRBD1,TRBJ1-1,TGTGCCATCCGGACAGGGTGGGACACTGAAGCTTTCTTT,CAIRTGWDTEAFF
TRBV19,once,.,TRBJ1-2,TGTGCCAGTAGGTTCCTCGGGGGCGCCTATGGCTACACCTTC,CASRFLGGAYGYTF
TRBV18,.,TRBD1,TRBJ1-2,TGTGCCAGCTCACCACTTCAGACAGGGGGAGGTGGCTACACCTTC,CASSPLQTGGGGYTF
TRBV28,.,.,TRBJ2-5,TGTGCCAGCAGTTACCTCCGGGGGTCCGGGGGAGAGACCCAGTACTTC,CASSYLRGSGGETQYF
TRBV7-9,once,.,TRBJ2-6,TGTGCCAGCAGCTTAGCTGGGTCTGGGGCCAACGTCCTGACTTTC,CASSLAGSGANVLTF
TRBV5-1,.,TRBD1,TRBJ1-2,TGCGCCAGCAGCTTGGGGGGCGACAGGGGGACGTGGAGTGGCTACACCTTC,CASSLGGDRGTWSGYTF
TRBV9,.,TRBD1,TRBJ2-7,TGTGCCAGCAGCGTAGCGGGGACAGTACCGCAGTACTTC,CASSVAGTVPQYF
TRBV6-5,.,.,TRBJ2-1,TGTGCCAGCAGTTACGATTCCGGGGTTACCTACAATGAGCAGTTCTTC,CASSYDSGVTYNEQFF
TRBV6-5,.,.,TRBJ1-2,TGTGCCAGCAGCCTAGTGTCGGGGGCTGGCTACACCTTC,CASSLVSGAGYTF
TRBV7-2,.,.,TRBJ2-3,TGTGCCAGCAGCCTCTCGAGTGCTGGGGGGCAAGATACGCAGTATTTT,CASSLSSAGGQDTQYF
TRBV28,.,.,TRBJ1-1,TGTGCCAGCAGTCCAGGGTCCTTCGGTAACACTGAAGCTTTCTTT,CASSPGSFGNTEAFF
TRBV19,once,.,TRBJ1-5,TGTGCCAGTAGTATGGGATGGGGCAATCAGCCCCAGCATTTT,CASSMGWGNQPQHF
TRBV11-2,.,.,TRBJ2-1,TGTGCCAGCAGCCTCCGGGACGACAATGAGCAGTTCTTC,CASSLRDDNEQFF
TRBV18,.,TRBD1,TRBJ2-7,TGTGCCAGCTCACAGGACAGGGCGACCTACGAGCAGTACTTC,CASSQDRATYEQYF
TRBV6-1,.,.,TRBJ1-6,TGTGCCAGCCGAGGGGGGAATAATTCACCCCTCCACTTT,CASRGGNNSPLHF
TRBV7-3,once,.,TRBJ2-1,TGTGCCAGCAGCTTGACTAGTACGAACAATGAGCAGTTCTTC,CASSLTSTNNEQFF
TRBV2,.,TRBD2,TRBJ2-1,TGTGCCAGCAGGTCGGGACTAGCGGGAGGCCGCAATGAGCAGTTCTTC,CASRSGLAGGRNEQFF
TRBV9,.,.,TRBJ2-1,TGTGCCAGCAGCGTAGGTCATTACAATGAGCAGTTCTTC,CASSVGHYNEQFF
TRBV29-1,.,.,TRBJ1-1,TGCAGCATCTCAAGGGGATTTAGAACTGAAGCTTTCTTT,CSISRGFRTEAFF
TRBV28,.,.,TRBJ1-1,TGTGCCAGCAGTCGCCCTTGGGGCAGTGGCACTGAAGCTTTCTTT,CASSRPWGSGTEAFF
TRBV5-1,.,TRBD2,TRBJ2-6,TGCGCCAGCAGCTCGGGACTAGCGGGAGTGTTTTGGTCTGGGGCCAACGTCCTGACTTTC,CASSSGLAGVFWSGANVLTF
TRBV29-1,.,TRBD2,TRBJ2-3,TGCAGCGTTGGTAAACGACTAGCGGGCACAGATACGCAGTATTTT,CSVGKRLAGTDTQYF